Listed here are 2 T cell receptor beta chains from one sample, sequenced in a study of vaccination and CD4 T cells after COVID-19. CD4+ T cells that had been cultured provided DNA sequenced with the Oncomine TCR Beta short-read assay. TCRdb independently ran MiXCR on the PCR reads; one entry per CDR3 protein. The profile covers 15,000 to 20,000 distinct CDR3 sequences, with about 50% appearing a single time and approximately 8% taken by the ten largest. The treatment: roughly 11-day PBMC culture with coronavirus spike peptide pools or control peptides (ViraFEST assay). For these TCRs, the target antigens are not known. Source material: CD4+ T cells from blood, cultured in vitro. The source is a human donor who had recovered from COVID-19.

The rearrangement joins TRBV29-1 to TRBJ1-2; 7 bases agree with TRBD1. The CDR3 consists of 14 residues. The germline V gene has CDR1 SQVTM and CDR2 ANQGSEA. V shed 7 bases and J 8 bases; nucleotides not matched to a gene: 16. As DNA, the CDR3 is TGCAGCGCCTCACCCGGGGGACAGTCGGTCGGCTACACCTTC. The encoded protein is CSASPGGQSVGYTF.

The rearrangement joins TRBV29-1 to TRBJ2-7; D unclear. Germline CDR1 reads SQVTM; CDR2 reads ANQGSEA. Trimming pared 7 bases from V and 2 bases from J, leaving 18 bases between. There are 14 residues in the CDR3. DNA of the CDR3: TGCAGCGCACTGAAGGGCGGCAGCCCCTACGAGCAGTACTTC. Protein: CSALKGGSPYEQYF.